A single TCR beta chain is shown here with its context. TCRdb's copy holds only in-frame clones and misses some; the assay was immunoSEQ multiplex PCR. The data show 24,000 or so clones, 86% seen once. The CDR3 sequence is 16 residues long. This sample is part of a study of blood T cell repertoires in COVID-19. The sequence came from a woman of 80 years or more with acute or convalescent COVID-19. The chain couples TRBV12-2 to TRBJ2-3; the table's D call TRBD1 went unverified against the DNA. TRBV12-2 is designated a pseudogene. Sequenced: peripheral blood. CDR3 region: CASHLWARHNTDTQYF. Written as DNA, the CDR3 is TGTGCAAGTCACTTGTGGGCTCGACATAACACAGATACGCAGTATTTT.